A single sample is the source of the 5 T cell receptor beta chains below, sequenced in a study of CD4 T cells in relation to SARS-CoV-2 and coronaviruses. The table came from immunoSEQ multiplex PCR; TCRdb's copy has only in-frame clones and leaves some out. This sample yields some 29,000 clones, of which over 60% are seen a single time; 20% belongs to the top ten. No cognate antigen is known for these TCRs. Unexposed donor CD4+ T cells date from about 2010-2019, before the COVID-19 pandemic. The cells were cultured for about ten days before CD4+ T cells were isolated. The sequencing input was CD4+ T cells from PBMCs, cultured in vitro. The receptors here all came from a human donor in good health.

CDR3 DNA sequence: TGTGCCAGCAGTGATTGGGGCAGGGGCGCGGGAGATACGCAGTATTTT. This sequence encodes CASSDWGRGAGDTQYF. The chain carries TRBV6-1 and TRBJ2-3; a weak D match, TRBD1 (6 bases). Trimming removed 3 bases at V and 5 bases at J, with 18 bases between. CDR3 length: 16 residues. Germline V lookup: CDR1 MNHNS, CDR2 SASEGT.

The chain employs TRBV29-1 and TRBJ2-3; D gene ambiguous. Germline V gene sequence: CDR1 SQVTM, CDR2 ANQGSEA. The CDR3 runs 14 residues. The germline V and J ends were trimmed by 6 bases and 0 bases, with 13 bases remaining between them. The DNA for the CDR3 is TGCAGCGTCAAGGACGGTTCTAGCACAGATACGCAGTATTTT. It encodes CSVKDGSSTDTQYF.

V and J are TRBV5-4 and TRBJ2-7; a weak D match, TRBD1 (5 bases). Germline V CDR1 and CDR2: SGHNT, YYREEE (reference sequence). The CDR3 is 15 amino acids. Trimming removed 4 bases at V and 1 base at J, with 15 bases between. The CDR3 DNA is TGTGCCAGCAGCGAAGACAGAGGATCTTCCTACGAGCAGTACTTC. Translation gives CASSEDRGSSYEQYF.

The V and J genes are TRBV5-1 and TRBJ2-1, with D perhaps TRBD2 (7 bases). CDR3 size: 16 residues. Germline loops: CDR1 SGHRS, CDR2 YFSETQ. V was pared by 4 bases and J by 8 bases, with 22 bases between. The CDR3 is CASSPGAGAVIYEQFF. The CDR3 DNA is TGCGCCAGCAGCCCGGGCGCGGGGGCCGTTATCTATGAGCAGTTCTTC.

The V call is TRBV19, the J call TRBJ1-4; 9 bases fit TRBD1. The V and J ends lost 6 bases and 8 bases, in that order; junction bases with no gene match: 4. The CDR3 runs to 13 residues. Per germline, CDR1 LNHDA and CDR2 SQIVND (reference sequence). CDR3 amino acids: CASSRDRVEKLFF. CDR3 DNA: TGTGCCAGTAGCAGGGACAGGGTAGAAAAACTGTTTTTT.